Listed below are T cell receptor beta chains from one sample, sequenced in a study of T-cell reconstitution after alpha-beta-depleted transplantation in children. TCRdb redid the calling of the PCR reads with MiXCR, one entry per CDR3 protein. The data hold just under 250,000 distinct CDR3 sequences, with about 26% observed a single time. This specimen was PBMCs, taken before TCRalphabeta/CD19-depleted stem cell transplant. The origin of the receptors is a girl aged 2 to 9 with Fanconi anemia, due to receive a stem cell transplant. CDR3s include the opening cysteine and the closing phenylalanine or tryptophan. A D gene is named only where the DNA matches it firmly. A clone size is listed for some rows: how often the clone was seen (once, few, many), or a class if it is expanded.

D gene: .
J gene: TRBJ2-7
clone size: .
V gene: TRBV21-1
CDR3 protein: CASSKGGDKGSYEQYF

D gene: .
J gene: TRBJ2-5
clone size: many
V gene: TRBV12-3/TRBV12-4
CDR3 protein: CASRGQLGGETQYF

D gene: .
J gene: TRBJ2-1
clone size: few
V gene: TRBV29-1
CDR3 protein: CSAAWQGAGGIRYNEQFF

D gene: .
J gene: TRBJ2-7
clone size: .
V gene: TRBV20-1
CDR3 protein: CSARDPLTGISYEQYF

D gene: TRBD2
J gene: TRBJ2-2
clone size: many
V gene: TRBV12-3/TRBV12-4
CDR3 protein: CASSFSVTSFDTGELFF

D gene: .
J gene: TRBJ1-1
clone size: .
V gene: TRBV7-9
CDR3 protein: CASSSGREYTEAFF

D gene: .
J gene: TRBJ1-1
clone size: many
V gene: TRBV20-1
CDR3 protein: CSARSQENTEAFF

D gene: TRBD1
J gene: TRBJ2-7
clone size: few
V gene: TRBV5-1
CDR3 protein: CASSLVRTGPYEQYF

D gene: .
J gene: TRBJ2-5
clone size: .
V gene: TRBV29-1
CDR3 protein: CSVVVGGQTLAQYF

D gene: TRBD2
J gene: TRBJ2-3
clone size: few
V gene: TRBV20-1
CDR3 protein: CSAKRTSGNTDTQYF

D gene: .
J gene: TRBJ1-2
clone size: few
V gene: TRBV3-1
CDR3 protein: CASSQVFYGYTF

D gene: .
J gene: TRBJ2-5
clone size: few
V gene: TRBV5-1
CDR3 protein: CASSLEGPGRETQYF

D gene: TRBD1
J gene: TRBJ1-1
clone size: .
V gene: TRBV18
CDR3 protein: CASSQQGMNTEAFF

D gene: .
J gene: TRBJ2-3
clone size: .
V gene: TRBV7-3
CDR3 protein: CASSLSRGVSGDTQYF

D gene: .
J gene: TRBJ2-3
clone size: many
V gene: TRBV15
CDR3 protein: CATDPGASTDTQYF

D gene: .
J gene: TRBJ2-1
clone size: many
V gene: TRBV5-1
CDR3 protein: CASSDPEGGYYNEQFF

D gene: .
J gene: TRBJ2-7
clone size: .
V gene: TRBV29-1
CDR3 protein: CSVLQGSYEQYF

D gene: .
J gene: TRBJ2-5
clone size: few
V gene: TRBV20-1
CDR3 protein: CSAERTVRPQETQYF

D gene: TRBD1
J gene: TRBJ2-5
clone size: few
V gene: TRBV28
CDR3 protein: CASRPRPDRGRETQYF

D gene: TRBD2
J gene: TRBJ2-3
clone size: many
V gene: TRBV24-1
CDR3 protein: CATSDTGREGTDTQYF

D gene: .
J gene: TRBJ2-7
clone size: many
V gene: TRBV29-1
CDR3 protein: CSVEDPVHEQYF

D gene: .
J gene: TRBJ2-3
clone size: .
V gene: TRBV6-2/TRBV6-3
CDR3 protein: CASSWGAVQRTDTQYF

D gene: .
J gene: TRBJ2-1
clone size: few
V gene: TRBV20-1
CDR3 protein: CSARVRQSDGNEQFF

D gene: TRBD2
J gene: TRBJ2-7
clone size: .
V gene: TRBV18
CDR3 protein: CASSPTLAGGSYEQYF

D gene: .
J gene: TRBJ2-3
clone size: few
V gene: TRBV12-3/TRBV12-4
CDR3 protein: CASSFGSGVTDTQYF

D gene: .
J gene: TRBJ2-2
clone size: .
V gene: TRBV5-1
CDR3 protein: CASSFGHISNTGELFF

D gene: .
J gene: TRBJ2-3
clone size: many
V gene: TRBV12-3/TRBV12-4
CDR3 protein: CASSQGTDTQYF

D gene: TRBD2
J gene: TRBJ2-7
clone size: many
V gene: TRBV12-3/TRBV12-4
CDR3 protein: CASSLGLAGGEQYF

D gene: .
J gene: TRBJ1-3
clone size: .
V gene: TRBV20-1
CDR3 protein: CSASRAPSGNTIYF

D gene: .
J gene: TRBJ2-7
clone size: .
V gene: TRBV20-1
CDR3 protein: CSASPRDGSYEQYF

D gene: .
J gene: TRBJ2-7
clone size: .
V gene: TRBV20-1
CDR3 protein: CSAPDRGSYEQYF

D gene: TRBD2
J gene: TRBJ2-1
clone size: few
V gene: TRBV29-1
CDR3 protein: CSVVLAGAYNEQFF

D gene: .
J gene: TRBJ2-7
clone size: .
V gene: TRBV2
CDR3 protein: CASIPTGAYEQYF

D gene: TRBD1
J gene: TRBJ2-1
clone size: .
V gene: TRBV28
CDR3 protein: CASRRGLYPNEQFF

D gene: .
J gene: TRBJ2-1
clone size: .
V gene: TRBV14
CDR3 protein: CASSQYRDHAGDEQFF

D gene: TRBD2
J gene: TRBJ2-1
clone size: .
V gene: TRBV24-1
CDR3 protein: CATSDTTGLASNEQFF

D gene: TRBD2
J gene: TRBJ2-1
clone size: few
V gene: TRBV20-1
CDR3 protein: CSAPLAGFYNEQFF

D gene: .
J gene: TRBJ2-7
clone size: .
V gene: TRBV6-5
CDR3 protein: CASSFQGHAYEQYF

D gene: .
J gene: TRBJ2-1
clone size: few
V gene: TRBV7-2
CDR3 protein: CASSLGYSSGGEQFF

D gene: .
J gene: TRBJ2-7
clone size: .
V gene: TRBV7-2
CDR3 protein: CASSLAPAVSYEQYF